Listed below are T cell receptor beta chains from one sample, sequenced in a study of cytomegalovirus exposure and HLA in healthy donors. Assay: immunoSEQ multiplex PCR; the TCRdb copy retains only in-frame clones and omits some. Among some 200,000 clones listed, 79% were seen once. Sequencing input: PBMCs. These TCRs come from a girl under 18 in good health and CMV-seropositive. CDR3s include the opening cysteine and the closing phenylalanine or tryptophan. Fields, in order: J gene, V gene, D gene, clone size, CDR3 protein, CDR3 DNA. D genes are given only for firm matches. Clone size is shown for a subset of rows, as once, few, many or a class of expanded clone.

J: TRBJ2-2
V: TRBV11-3
D: TRBD2
size: .
CDR3: CASRLAGGEGGELFF
DNA: TGTGCCAGCAGACTAGCGGGGGGAGAAGGCGGGGAGCTGTTTTTT

J: TRBJ2-7
V: TRBV25-1
D: .
size: .
CDR3: CASSLRGPGEQYF
DNA: TGTGCCAGCAGTCTGCGGGGGCCGGGGGAGCAGTACTTC

J: TRBJ1-3
V: TRBV4-3
D: .
size: .
CDR3: CASSQEGGSGNTIYF
DNA: TGCGCCAGCAGCCAAGAGGGGGGGTCTGGAAACACCATATATTTT

J: TRBJ1-2
V: TRBV18
D: .
size: .
CDR3: CASSPRGSNYGYTF
DNA: TGTGCCAGCTCACCCCGGGGTTCTAACTATGGCTACACCTTC

J: TRBJ2-3
V: TRBV7-9
D: .
size: .
CDR3: CASSLDTTDTQYF
DNA: TGTGCCAGCAGCTTAGACACCACAGATACGCAGTATTTT

J: TRBJ1-1
V: TRBV7-2
D: TRBD1
size: .
CDR3: CASSPAGGGTEAFF
DNA: TGTGCCAGCAGCCCCGCAGGGGGAGGAACTGAAGCTTTCTTT

J: TRBJ1-5
V: TRBV27
D: .
size: .
CDR3: CASSLLRNQPQHF
DNA: TGTGCCAGCAGTTTATTACGGAATCAGCCCCAGCATTTT

J: TRBJ1-6
V: TRBV11-3
D: .
size: .
CDR3: CVSSLGGGATNSPLHF
DNA: TGTGTCAGCAGCTTAGGCGGGGGGGCCACGAATTCACCCCTCCACTTT

J: TRBJ1-6
V: TRBV10-2
D: TRBD1
size: .
CDR3: CASSESDRSNSPLHF
DNA: TGCGCCAGCAGTGAGTCGGACAGGTCGAATTCACCCCTCCACTTT

J: TRBJ2-3
V: TRBV6-1
D: TRBD2
size: few
CDR3: CASSEARSGGSYTQYF
DNA: TGTGCCAGCAGTGAAGCGCGCAGCGGGGGGTCATATACGCAGTATTTT

J: TRBJ2-1
V: TRBV29-1
D: .
size: few
CDR3: CSVDGGFQDEQFF
DNA: TGCAGCGTTGATGGAGGGTTCCAGGATGAGCAGTTCTTC

J: TRBJ1-3
V: TRBV7-2
D: TRBD1
size: .
CDR3: CASSSQGAPRNTIYF
DNA: TGTGCCAGCAGCTCACAGGGGGCGCCGAGAAACACCATATATTTT

J: TRBJ2-7
V: TRBV10-3
D: TRBD2
size: few
CDR3: CATRSGGLGPYEQYF
DNA: TGTGCCACCCGCAGCGGGGGGTTAGGTCCCTACGAGCAGTACTTC

J: TRBJ2-1
V: TRBV4-3
D: TRBD1
size: .
CDR3: CASSQPEGADLNEQFF
DNA: TGCGCCAGCAGCCAACCTGAGGGGGCGGACCTCAATGAGCAGTTCTTC

J: TRBJ2-7
V: TRBV7-9
D: TRBD2
size: .
CDR3: CASSLGLAGGNEQYF
DNA: TGTGCCAGCAGCTTAGGACTAGCGGGGGGGAACGAGCAGTACTTC

J: TRBJ1-2
V: TRBV19
D: TRBD1
size: .
CDR3: CASSTGQGYYGYTF
DNA: TGTGCCAGTAGCACTGGACAGGGTTACTATGGCTACACCTTC

J: TRBJ2-1
V: TRBV5-8
D: .
size: .
CDR3: CASSLGPKTGTYNEQFF
DNA: TGTGCCAGCAGCTTGGGGCCAAAGACAGGAACCTACAATGAGCAGTTCTTC

J: TRBJ2-1
V: TRBV13
D: TRBD2
size: .
CDR3: CASSLATLTGTSGEMSSYNEQFF
DNA: TGTGCCAGCAGCTTAGCGACCCTCACCGGGACTAGCGGGGAGATGAGCTCCTACAATGAGCAGTTCTTC

J: TRBJ2-5
V: TRBV5-1
D: TRBD2
size: .
CDR3: CASSQGTTQETQYF
DNA: TGCGCCAGCAGCCAAGGGACTACGCAAGAGACCCAGTACTTC

J: TRBJ1-3
V: TRBV6-1
D: .
size: .
CDR3: CASSDHSGNTIYF
DNA: TGTGCCAGCAGTGACCACTCTGGAAACACCATATATTTT

J: TRBJ2-7
V: TRBV13
D: TRBD1
size: .
CDR3: CASSTGQGGAYEQYF
DNA: TGTGCCAGCAGCACGGGACAGGGGGGAGCATACGAGCAGTACTTC

J: TRBJ1-6
V: TRBV28
D: .
size: .
CDR3: CASSPYREKDSPLHF
DNA: TGTGCCAGCAGTCCATACAGGGAGAAGGATTCACCCCTCCACTTT

J: TRBJ2-5
V: TRBV5-4
D: TRBD2
size: .
CDR3: CASSFGGGGQETQYF
DNA: TGTGCCAGCAGCTTTGGCGGGGGGGGGCAAGAGACCCAGTACTTC

J: TRBJ2-3
V: TRBV10-3
D: TRBD2
size: .
CDR3: CATDGEGRVGDTQYF
DNA: TGTGCCACAGACGGGGAGGGGCGGGTTGGGGATACGCAGTATTTT

J: TRBJ2-1
V: TRBV7-9
D: TRBD1
size: .
CDR3: CASSSRQGKSYNEQFF
DNA: TGTGCCAGCAGCTCGAGACAGGGGAAGTCCTACAATGAGCAGTTCTTC

J: TRBJ2-1
V: TRBV6-1
D: TRBD2
size: few
CDR3: CASRIAGSSYNEQFF
DNA: TGTGCCAGCAGAATAGCGGGGAGCTCCTACAATGAGCAGTTCTTC

J: TRBJ1-4
V: TRBV6-1
D: TRBD1
size: .
CDR3: CASSGQGPTTNEKLFF
DNA: TGTGCCAGCAGTGGACAGGGGCCCACAACTAATGAAAAACTGTTTTTT

J: TRBJ2-1
V: TRBV4-2
D: .
size: once
CDR3: CASSQPYRDNEQFF
DNA: TGTGCCAGCAGCCAGCCGTACAGGGACAATGAGCAGTTCTTC

J: TRBJ2-7
V: TRBV19
D: TRBD1
size: .
CDR3: CASSIALRQGQRYEQYF
DNA: TGTGCCAGTAGTATAGCCCTCCGACAGGGTCAGAGGTACGAGCAGTACTTC

J: TRBJ2-5
V: TRBV5-6
D: TRBD2
size: .
CDR3: CASSLTSGGAHQETQYF
DNA: TGTGCCAGCAGCTTAACTAGCGGGGGGGCCCACCAAGAGACCCAGTACTTC

J: TRBJ2-7
V: TRBV5-1
D: .
size: .
CDR3: CASSLGLTGYEQYF
DNA: TGCGCCAGCAGCTTGGGATTGACAGGCTACGAGCAGTACTTC

J: TRBJ1-2
V: TRBV25-1
D: .
size: few
CDR3: CASSEYAVGGASPGYTF
DNA: TGTGCCAGCAGTGAATATGCGGTCGGCGGCGCCTCGCCCGGCTACACCTTC

J: TRBJ2-2
V: TRBV18
D: TRBD2
size: .
CDR3: CASSPPASGVFTGELFF
DNA: TGTGCCAGCTCACCACCGGCTAGCGGGGTCTTCACCGGGGAGCTGTTTTTT

J: TRBJ1-2
V: TRBV4-3
D: .
size: .
CDR3: CASSQETGNYGYTF
DNA: TGCGCCAGCAGCCAAGAAACAGGCAACTATGGCTACACCTTC

J: TRBJ1-1
V: TRBV6-1
D: TRBD1
size: .
CDR3: CASSFGQAEAFF
DNA: TGTGCCAGCAGTTTCGGACAGGCTGAAGCTTTCTTT

J: TRBJ2-3
V: TRBV7-8
D: .
size: .
CDR3: CASSFRPDPDTQYF
DNA: TGTGCCAGCAGCTTTCGTCCAGATCCAGATACGCAGTATTTT

J: TRBJ1-1
V: TRBV29-1
D: .
size: once
CDR3: CSVERRLNTEAFF
DNA: TGCAGCGTTGAACGCAGGCTGAACACTGAAGCTTTCTTT

J: TRBJ1-5
V: TRBV27
D: TRBD1
size: .
CDR3: CASRTGLDQPQHF
DNA: TGTGCCAGCAGGACAGGGTTGGATCAGCCCCAGCATTTT

J: TRBJ2-3
V: TRBV5-1
D: TRBD1
size: .
CDR3: CASSLLLPGQSTDTQYF
DNA: TGCGCCAGCAGCCTACTTCTACCGGGACAGAGCACAGATACGCAGTATTTT

J: TRBJ2-7
V: TRBV7-2
D: .
size: .
CDR3: CASSRDGTNYEQYF
DNA: TGTGCCAGCAGCCGAGACGGGACAAACTACGAGCAGTACTTC

J: TRBJ1-1
V: TRBV19
D: .
size: few
CDR3: CASSPIGGFDTEAFF
DNA: TGTGCCAGTAGCCCGATAGGAGGGTTTGACACTGAAGCTTTCTTT

J: TRBJ1-1
V: TRBV5-5
D: TRBD1
size: .
CDR3: CASSLRDRLTEAFF
DNA: TGTGCCAGCAGCTTGCGGGACAGGCTCACTGAAGCTTTCTTT

J: TRBJ1-5
V: TRBV27
D: TRBD1
size: .
CDR3: CASSLGPPRTGDSNQPQHF
DNA: TGTGCCAGCAGTTTAGGCCCACCCCGGACAGGGGACAGCAATCAGCCCCAGCATTTT

J: TRBJ1-6
V: TRBV5-1
D: .
size: .
CDR3: CATVQGSPLHF
DNA: TGCGCCACCGTGCAGGGATCACCCCTCCACTTT

J: TRBJ2-7
V: TRBV4-3
D: TRBD1
size: .
CDR3: CASSQEPGGVDEQYF
DNA: TGCGCCAGCAGCCAGGAACCAGGGGGCGTCGACGAGCAGTACTTC

J: TRBJ2-1
V: TRBV7-2
D: .
size: .
CDR3: CASSLEGRPYNEQFF
DNA: TGTGCCAGCAGCTTAGAAGGGAGGCCCTACAATGAGCAGTTCTTC

J: TRBJ2-5
V: TRBV6-1
D: TRBD1
size: few
CDR3: CASGQGEDQETQYF
DNA: TGTGCCAGCGGACAGGGGGAAGATCAAGAGACCCAGTACTTC

J: TRBJ1-1
V: TRBV12-5
D: .
size: once
CDR3: CASGLIRDTEAFF
DNA: TGTGCTAGTGGTTTAATCCGGGACACTGAAGCTTTCTTT

J: TRBJ1-6
V: TRBV5-4
D: .
size: .
CDR3: CATEDSRSYNSPLHF
DNA: TGTGCCACGGAGGACAGTCGCTCCTATAATTCACCCCTCCACTTT

J: TRBJ1-6
V: TRBV4-1
D: TRBD1
size: .
CDR3: CASSLTTGANSPLHF
DNA: TGCGCCAGCAGCCTCACGACAGGGGCAAATTCACCCCTCCACTTT

J: TRBJ2-1
V: TRBV5-6
D: .
size: .
CDR3: CASSLGTAYSEQFF
DNA: TGTGCCAGCAGCTTGGGGACAGCCTACAGTGAGCAGTTCTTC

J: TRBJ2-7
V: TRBV29-1
D: .
size: .
CDR3: CSATTGVGSSYEQYF
DNA: TGCAGCGCCACAACGGGGGTCGGCAGCTCCTACGAGCAGTACTTC

J: TRBJ1-4
V: TRBV5-1
D: .
size: .
CDR3: CASSLDRVAFEKLFF
DNA: TGCGCCAGCAGCTTGGACAGGGTAGCATTTGAAAAACTGTTTTTT

J: TRBJ2-1
V: TRBV10-3
D: TRBD2
size: .
CDR3: CATGTSGRNEQFF
DNA: TGTGCCACCGGGACTAGCGGTCGGAATGAGCAGTTCTTC